These 32 T cell receptor beta chains originate from one sample sequenced in a study of shared clonotypes between healthy human individuals. Sequencing used immunoSEQ multiplex PCR; TCRdb keeps in-frame clones, though not all of them. The data hold fewer than 2.5 million clones, with 93% observed a single time. The sequenced sample consisted of naive CD4+ T cells from PBMCs. Subset of the sample: CD45RA+ positively selected. The origin of the receptors is a man between 18 and 35 years old in good health. Some clones in this sample may be carry-over from other donors' samples.

The chain recombines TRBV10-3 with TRBJ2-5, with D uncertain. V was trimmed by 1 base and J by 5 bases, leaving 8 bases between them. This CDR3 comprises 13 residues. CDR1 is ENHRY, CDR2 SYGVKD, per germline. DNA for the CDR3: TGTGCCATCAGTGAGTTCATGGGGGAGACCCAGTACTTC. Translated: CAISEFMGETQYF.

This sequence joins TRBV28 and TRBJ2-1; D is ambiguous. Trimming cost V 2 bases and J 0 bases, with 8 bases left between them. Per germline, CDR1 MDHEN and CDR2 SYDVKM. The CDR3 runs 15 residues. CDR3 region: CASSLVESSYNEQFF. Written as DNA, the CDR3 is TGTGCCAGCAGTTTAGTCGAGAGCTCCTACAATGAGCAGTTCTTC.

As concerns this clone: Within the sample, other DNA sequences also encode this same CDR3. V is TRBV7-9 and J is TRBJ1-1; a weak D match, TRBD1 (6 bases). Germline V lookup: CDR1 SEHNR, CDR2 FQNEAQ (reference sequence). This CDR3 has 14 amino acids. The V end lost 1 base, the J end lost 1 base, and 7 bases lay between the germline ends. CDR3 sequence (DNA): TGTGCCAGCAGCTTAGTACAGGGGAACACTGAAGCTTTCTTT. This codes for CASSLVQGNTEAFF.

V and J are TRBV4-1 and TRBJ1-2; D is uncertain. Germline CDR1 MGHRA, CDR2 YSYEKL. With 4 bases removed from V and 1 base from J, the gap between germline ends came to 16 bases. The CDR3 is made up of 16 amino acids. CDR3 nucleotide sequence: TGCGCCAGCAGCCGCCTAAGTAAACCGGATAACTATGGCTACACCTTC. Its protein product is CASSRLSKPDNYGYTF.

CDR3 bases: TGTGCCAGCAGTTTCCCCGGACTGGATGAGCAGTTCTTC. Its translation: CASSFPGLDEQFF. This chain uses TRBV27 with TRBJ2-1; possibly TRBD2 for D (5 bases). Germline CDR1 reads MNHEY; CDR2 reads SMNVEV (reference sequence). V shed 3 bases and J shed 8 bases, with 11 bases lying between them. This CDR3 comprises 13 residues.

The chain combines TRBV25-1 with TRBJ2-7; TRBD2 might be the D (6 bases). This CDR3 is built from 13 residues. CDR1 is MGHDK, CDR2 SYGVNS, per germline. V was shortened by 8 bases and J by 3 bases, with 14 bases between the two germline ends. CDR3 nucleotide sequence: TGTGCCAGCGGGGGGACGGGAATCTACGAGCAGTACTTC. Its protein product is CASGGTGIYEQYF.

About this clone: Different DNA sequences within this sample yield the same CDR3. The rearrangement uses TRBV29-1 and TRBJ2-7, with unresolved D. The CDR3 is made up of 11 amino acids. The ends were cut back, 6 bases at V and 2 bases at J, with 8 bases in the middle. Germline CDR1 SQVTM, CDR2 ANQGSEA. CDR3 bases: TGCAGCGTGGGCCCCGCCTACGAGCAGTACTTC. Translation gives CSVGPAYEQYF.

This clone was recorded a few times. V is TRBV5-1 and J is TRBJ2-1; 12 nucleotides line up with TRBD2. With 6 bases clipped from V and 4 bases from J, the junction kept 5 bases outside the gene matches. Looked up from germline, CDR1 is SGHRS and CDR2 is YFSETQ. This CDR3 has 15 amino acids. As DNA, the CDR3 is TGCGCCAGCACTATCCTAGCGGGAGGGTACAATGAGCAGTTCTTC. Protein: CASTILAGGYNEQFF.

V and J are TRBV6-5 and TRBJ2-2; D is perhaps TRBD2 (5 bases). The CDR3 extends over 15 amino acids. V was shortened by 3 bases and J by 6 bases, with 14 bases between the two germline ends. From germline, CDR1 is MNHEY and CDR2 SVGAGI. CDR3 DNA: TGTGCCAGCAGTTATAACCTAGCTAGGGCCGGGGAGCTGTTTTTT. Its protein product is CASSYNLARAGELFF.

J is TRBJ1-2 and V is TRBV7-9, with D possibly TRBD1 on 5 matching bases. This CDR3 contains 17 residues. Germline V gene lookup returns CDR1 SEHNR and CDR2 FQNEAQ (reference sequence). The V end was cut by 5 bases, the J end by 3 bases, with 22 bases between. CDR3 sequence reads: CASSPQQGGQGYYGYTF. The CDR3 DNA follows: TGTGCCAGCAGCCCTCAGCAGGGCGGACAAGGTTACTATGGCTACACCTTC.

This clone appeared a single time. The chain links TRBV5-6 to TRBJ2-5; 7 bases agree with TRBD2. Looked up from germline, CDR1 is SGHDT and CDR2 is YYEEEE. V trimming: 3 bases; J trimming: 2 bases; junction bases outside the gene matches: 4. There are 14 residues in the CDR3. The CDR3 reads CASSSWDYQETQYF. The CDR3 nucleotides read TGTGCCAGCAGCTCCTGGGACTATCAAGAGACCCAGTACTTC.

Comments on this clone: This sample also contains other DNA sequences that code for the same CDR3. This chain joins TRBV5-1 and TRBJ1-1; no clear D. V was shortened by 0 bases and J by 1 base, with 4 bases between the two germline ends. Germline loops: CDR1 SGHRS, CDR2 YFSETQ. CDR3 length equals 13 residues. Here the CDR3 reads CASSLVSNTEAFF. The CDR3 bases are TGCGCCAGCAGCTTGGTCTCGAACACTGAAGCTTTCTTT.

The CDR3 spells CASSKTSGSGYEQYF. The CDR3 DNA reads TGCGCCAGCAGCAAGACTAGCGGGAGTGGCTACGAGCAGTACTTC. The V call is TRBV5-1, the J call TRBJ2-7; 12 bases are a match to TRBD2. With 4 bases clipped from V and 3 bases from J, the junction kept 5 bases outside the gene matches. The CDR3 has 15 residues. Germline V gene lookup returns CDR1 SGHRS and CDR2 YFSETQ.

The DNA for the CDR3 is TGTGCCAGGCACGGAGCCTCTCAGCCCCAGCATTTT. Protein: CARHGASQPQHF. The J gene is TRBJ1-5, the V gene TRBV11-2; D not certain. V was trimmed by 9 bases and J by 6 bases, leaving 12 bases between them. The CDR3 spans 12 residues. Germline V CDR1 and CDR2: SGHAT, FQNNGV.

The genes are TRBV1 and TRBJ2-1; the table names TRBD2, a call not compared with the DNA. TRBV1 is reported as a pseudogene. The CDR3 is made up of 14 amino acids. CDR3 DNA sequence: TGCACCAGCAGCCAAGAAGACGGGAGTGATGAGCAGTTCTTC. It encodes CTSSQEDGSDEQFF.

This chain uses TRBV11-3 with TRBJ2-7; D may match TRBD1 or TRBD2 (6 bases each). The CDR3 covers 15 residues. CDR1 SGHNT and CDR2 YENEEA come from the germline V gene. Trimming cost V 4 bases and J 6 bases, with 19 bases left between them. CDR3 nucleotide sequence: TGTGCCAGCAGCTCCTCCGGGACACGGGAGACCGAGCAGTACTTC. Its translation: CASSSSGTRETEQYF.

V gene TRBV18 combines with J gene TRBJ2-2; D may be TRBD2 (6 bases). V shed 3 bases and J shed 3 bases, with 11 bases lying between them. Germline CDR1 KGHSH, CDR2 LQKENI. This CDR3 region has 15 residues. Written as DNA, the CDR3 is TGTGCCAGCTCACCGACTTGGGGGGACACCGGGGAGCTGTTTTTT. Its translation: CASSPTWGDTGELFF.

This clone was seen once. The chain carries TRBV28 and TRBJ2-3, with TRBD2 matching over 9 bases. This CDR3 spans 14 amino acids. Losses at the gene ends were 3 bases for V and 6 bases for J; bases not matched to a gene: 4. Per germline, CDR1 MDHEN and CDR2 SYDVKM. CDR3 region: CASSFSGSRDTQYF. The CDR3 DNA reads TGTGCCAGCAGTTTTAGCGGGAGTCGGGATACGCAGTATTTT.

This chain links TRBV11-2 with TRBJ2-3; TRBD1 agrees at 7 bases. Germline V lookup: CDR1 SGHAT, CDR2 FQNNGV. This CDR3 region has 13 residues. Losses at the gene ends were 5 bases for V and 4 bases for J; bases not matched to a gene: 3. CDR3 amino acids: CASSPTGADTQYF. The CDR3 nucleotides are TGTGCCAGCAGCCCAACAGGGGCAGATACGCAGTATTTT.

J is TRBJ1-4 and V is TRBV9; 7 bases map to TRBD1. The trim removed 2 bases at V and 7 bases at J, leaving 8 bases unmatched. CDR1 is SGDLS, CDR2 YYNGEE, per germline. The CDR3 is made up of 15 amino acids. CDR3 protein: CASSVTGREREKLFF. In nucleotides, the CDR3 is TGTGCCAGCAGCGTGACAGGGCGAGAGCGTGAAAAACTGTTTTTT.

J is TRBJ2-1 and V is TRBV27; 10 bases match TRBD2. This CDR3 has 15 residues. V dropped 6 bases and J dropped 8; count of bases not matched to a gene: 10. Per germline, CDR1 MNHEY and CDR2 SMNVEV (reference sequence). The CDR3 nucleotides are TGTGCCAGCAGCCGCCCGAGCGGGAGGGCCTATGAGCAGTTCTTC. The encoded protein is CASSRPSGRAYEQFF.

The CDR3 DNA is TGTGCCAGTAGTATAGGGGGACAGGACAAGCAGTACTTC. Residues: CASSIGGQDKQYF. The rearrangement links TRBV19 to TRBJ2-7; 8 bases are a match to TRBD1. There are 13 residues in the CDR3. The ends lost 1 base at V and 8 bases at J; junction bases unmatched: 4. CDR1 and CDR2 from the germline V gene are LNHDA and SQIVND (reference sequence).

The genes are TRBV21-1 and TRBJ2-7; TRBD1 was called by the table and not checked on the DNA. TRBV21-1 is described as a pseudogene. CDR3 length: 16 amino acids. The CDR3 nucleotides read TGTGCCAGCAGCAAGAGGGACAGGGGGCGCGGGCACGAGCAGTACTTC. Amino acid sequence: CASSKRDRGRGHEQYF.

The chain carries TRBV20-1 and TRBJ2-7; possible D gene TRBD1, 5 bases. V was shortened by 3 bases and J by 10 bases, with 13 bases between the two germline ends. This CDR3 spans 11 amino acids. Germline V gene lookup returns CDR1 DFQATT and CDR2 SNEGSKA (reference sequence). In nucleotides, the CDR3 is TGCAGTGCTAGTCCGACAGTGCCACAGTACTTC. It yields the protein CSASPTVPQYF.

V is TRBV5-1 and J is TRBJ2-5, with 8 nucleotides matching TRBD1. V trimming: 3 bases; J trimming: 5 bases; junction bases outside the gene matches: 12. Germline values: CDR1 SGHRS, CDR2 YFSETQ. The CDR3 extends over 16 amino acids. The CDR3 DNA reads as TGCGCCAGCAGCTCCGCCCTATCAGGGGGCAGGGAGACCCAGTACTTC. Translated: CASSSALSGGRETQYF. Full variable domain (missing parts from reference TRBV5-1 and TRBJ2-5): KAGVTQTPRYLIKTRGQQVTLSCSPISGHRSVSWYQQTPGQGLQFLFEYFSETQRNKGNFPGRFSGRQFSNSRSEMNVSTLELGDSALYLCASSSALSGGRETQYFGPGTRLLVL.

The genes are TRBV28 and TRBJ1-2; 8 nucleotides agree with TRBD1. After removal of 6 bases from V and 8 bases from J, the junction contained 8 bases not matched to a gene. The CDR3 extends over 13 amino acids. Germline V gives CDR1 MDHEN, CDR2 SYDVKM. The DNA for the CDR3 is TGTGCCAGCAGAGAGGACAGGGTGGGCGGCTACACCTTC. This encodes CASREDRVGGYTF.

This chain uses TRBV5-1 with TRBJ2-2, with 11 bases lining up with TRBD2. V gave up 3 bases and J gave up 7 bases; unmatched junction bases: 8. Germline loops: CDR1 SGHRS, CDR2 YFSETQ. The CDR3 contains 16 residues. The CDR3 loop is CASSSTSGSGFGELFF. CDR3 coding DNA: TGCGCCAGCAGCTCAACTAGCGGGAGCGGGTTCGGGGAGCTGTTTTTT.

The J gene is TRBJ2-5, the V gene TRBV7-8; no clear D. The CDR3 totals 16 residues. The germline gives CDR1 SGHVS, CDR2 FQNEAQ. V lost 5 bases and J lost 5, with 21 bases in between. The DNA of the CDR3 is TGTGCCAGCAGCGGCCCGACACCGCCTAAGGCCGAGACCCAGTACTTC. Its translation is CASSGPTPPKAETQYF.

The gene calls are TRBV29-1 and TRBJ2-1; TRBD1 matches 7 bases. CDR1 and CDR2 from the germline V gene are SQVTM and ANQGSEA. This CDR3 spans 13 amino acids. With 8 bases clipped from V and 5 bases from J, the junction kept 9 bases outside the gene matches. The CDR3 loop is CSQMRGLDNEQFF. CDR3 nucleotide sequence: TGCAGCCAGATGAGGGGGCTGGACAATGAGCAGTTCTTC.

The gene calls are TRBV6-1 and TRBJ1-5; 8 bases agree with TRBD1. Losses at the gene ends were 5 bases for V and 5 bases for J; bases not matched to a gene: 8. The CDR3 sequence is 15 residues long. Germline V lookup: CDR1 MNHNS, CDR2 SASEGT. The CDR3 nucleotides are TGTGCCAGCAGTTTACCGGGACAGGCACATCAGCCCCAGCATTTT. This translates into CASSLPGQAHQPQHF.

The V call is TRBV10-2, the J call TRBJ2-7, with 8 bases lining up with TRBD1. The trim removed 2 bases at V and 8 bases at J, leaving 2 bases unmatched. Germline CDR1 is WSHSY and CDR2 is SAAADI. CDR3 size: 12 residues. CDR3 in amino acids: CASSERTGKQYF. CDR3 in DNA: TGCGCCAGCAGTGAGAGGACAGGGAAGCAGTACTTC.

J is TRBJ1-3 and V is TRBV28, with D maybe TRBD1 (5 bases). The ends were cut back, 6 bases at V and 1 base at J, with 16 bases in the middle. The CDR3 runs to 16 residues. In germline, CDR1 is MDHEN, CDR2 SYDVKM. DNA for the CDR3: TGTGCCAGCAGACGCACGCGGGGCAAATCTGGAAACACCATATATTTT. It yields the protein CASRRTRGKSGNTIYF.